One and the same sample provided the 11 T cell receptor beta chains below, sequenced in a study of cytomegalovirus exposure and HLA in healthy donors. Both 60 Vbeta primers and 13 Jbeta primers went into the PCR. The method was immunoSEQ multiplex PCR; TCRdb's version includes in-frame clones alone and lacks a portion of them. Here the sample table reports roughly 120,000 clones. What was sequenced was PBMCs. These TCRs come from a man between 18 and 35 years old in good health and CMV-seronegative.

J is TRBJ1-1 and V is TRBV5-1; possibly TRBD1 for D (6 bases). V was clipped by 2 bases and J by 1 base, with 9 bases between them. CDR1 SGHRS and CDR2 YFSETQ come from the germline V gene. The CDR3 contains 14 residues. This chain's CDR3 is CASSFPGQNTEAFF. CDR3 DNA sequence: TGCGCCAGCAGCTTCCCGGGACAGAACACTGAAGCTTTCTTT.

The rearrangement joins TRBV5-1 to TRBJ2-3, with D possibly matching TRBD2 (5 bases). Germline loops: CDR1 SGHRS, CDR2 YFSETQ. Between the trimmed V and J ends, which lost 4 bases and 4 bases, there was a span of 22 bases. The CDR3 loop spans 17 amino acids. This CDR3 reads CASSPPGGRRWADTQYF. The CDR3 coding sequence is TGCGCCAGCAGCCCCCCAGGCGGGCGGAGGTGGGCAGATACGCAGTATTTT.

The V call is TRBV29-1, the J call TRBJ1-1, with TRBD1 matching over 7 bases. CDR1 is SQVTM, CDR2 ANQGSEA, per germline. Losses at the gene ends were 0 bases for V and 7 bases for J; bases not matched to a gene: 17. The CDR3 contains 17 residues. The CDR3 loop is CSVEERQGGVRMVEAFF. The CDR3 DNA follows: TGCAGCGTTGAAGAAAGACAGGGCGGGGTTCGGATGGTTGAAGCTTTCTTT.

The CDR3 sequence is CASSLAEGTEAFF. In nucleotides, the CDR3 is TGTGCCAGCAGCTTGGCGGAAGGCACTGAAGCTTTCTTT. The genes are TRBV7-9 and TRBJ1-1; no clear D gene. Germline values: CDR1 SEHNR, CDR2 FQNEAQ (reference sequence). The ends were cut back, 3 bases at V and 4 bases at J, with 9 bases in the middle. The CDR3 length is 13 residues.

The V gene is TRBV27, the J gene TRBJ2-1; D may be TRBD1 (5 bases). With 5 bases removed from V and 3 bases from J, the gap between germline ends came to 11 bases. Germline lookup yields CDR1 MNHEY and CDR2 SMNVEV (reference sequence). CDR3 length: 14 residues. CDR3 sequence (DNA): TGTGCCAGCAGTCCCCTAGGGGACTACAATGAGCAGTTCTTC. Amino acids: CASSPLGDYNEQFF.

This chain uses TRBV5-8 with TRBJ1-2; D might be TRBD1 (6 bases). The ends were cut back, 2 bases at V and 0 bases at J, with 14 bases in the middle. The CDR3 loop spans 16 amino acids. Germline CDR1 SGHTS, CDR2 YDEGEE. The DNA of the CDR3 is TGTGCCAGCAGCTTTGTCTCGGACAGTTCTAACTATGGCTACACCTTC. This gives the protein CASSFVSDSSNYGYTF.

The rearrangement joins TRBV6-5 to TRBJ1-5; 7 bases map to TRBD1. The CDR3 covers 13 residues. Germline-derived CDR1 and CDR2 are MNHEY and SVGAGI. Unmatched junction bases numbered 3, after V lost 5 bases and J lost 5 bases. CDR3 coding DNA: TGTGCCAGCAGTCTCACAGGGGATCAGCCCCAGCATTTT. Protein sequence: CASSLTGDQPQHF.

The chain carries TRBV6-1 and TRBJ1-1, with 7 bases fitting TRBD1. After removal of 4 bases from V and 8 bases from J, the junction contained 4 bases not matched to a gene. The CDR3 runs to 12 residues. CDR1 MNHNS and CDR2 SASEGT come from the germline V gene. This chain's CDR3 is CASSVAGQEAFF. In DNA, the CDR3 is TGTGCCAGCAGTGTAGCGGGACAGGAAGCTTTCTTT.

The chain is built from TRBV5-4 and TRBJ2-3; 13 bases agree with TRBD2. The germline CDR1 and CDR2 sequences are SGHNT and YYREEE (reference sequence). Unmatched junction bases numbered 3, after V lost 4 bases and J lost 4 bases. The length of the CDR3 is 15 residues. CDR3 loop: CASSPTSGGADTQYF. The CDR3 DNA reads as TGTGCCAGCAGCCCAACTAGCGGGGGGGCAGATACGCAGTATTTT.

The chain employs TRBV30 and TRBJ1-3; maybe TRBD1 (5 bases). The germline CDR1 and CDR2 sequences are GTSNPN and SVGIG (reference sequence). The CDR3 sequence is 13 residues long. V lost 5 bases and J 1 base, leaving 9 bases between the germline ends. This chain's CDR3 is CAWGRVSGNTIYF. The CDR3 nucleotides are TGTGCCTGGGGCAGGGTATCTGGAAACACCATATATTTT.

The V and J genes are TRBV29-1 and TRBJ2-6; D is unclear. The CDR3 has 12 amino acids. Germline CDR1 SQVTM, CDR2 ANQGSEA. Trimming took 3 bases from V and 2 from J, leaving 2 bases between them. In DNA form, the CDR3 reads TGCAGCGTTGACACTGGGGCCAACGTCCTGACTTTC. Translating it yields CSVDTGANVLTF.